These 5 T cell receptor beta chains came from one sample sequenced in a study of T cells after yellow fever vaccination. TCRdb re-derived calls from the 5' RACE reads in MiXCR, one entry per CDR3 protein. The data show 170,000 or so distinct CDR3 sequences, roughly 6.2% seen once. Material: CD4+ T cells sorted from PBMCs, obtained on the day of the first yellow fever vaccination. The origin of the receptors is a man between 18 and 29 years old who received the YFV17D yellow fever vaccine.

This clonotype was counted many times. This chain links TRBV7-8 with TRBJ1-3, with D maybe TRBD1 (5 bases). Germline-derived CDR1 and CDR2 are SGHVS and FQNEAQ. Trimming left V 7 bases short and J 0 bases short, with 19 bases between. This CDR3 has 17 amino acids. CDR3 region: CASNRGTLKSSGNTIYF. In DNA, the CDR3 is TGTGCCAGCAACCGAGGGACTCTCAAAAGCTCTGGAAACACCATATATTTT.

The chain combines TRBV24-1 with TRBJ1-5; the D gene is possibly TRBD1 (5 bases). The CDR3 contains 16 residues. V was cut by 3 bases and J by 0 bases, with 11 bases left in between. CDR1 and CDR2 from the germline V gene are KGHDR and SFDVKD. CDR3 DNA sequence: TGTGCCACCAGTGATCCAGGGTGGCTTAGCAATCAGCCCCAGCATTTT. This gives the protein CATSDPGWLSNQPQHF.

J is TRBJ2-7 and V is TRBV7-2; 8 bases agree with TRBD2. This CDR3 has 14 amino acids. V gave up 6 bases and J gave up 2 bases; unmatched junction bases: 6. Germline V gene lookup returns CDR1 SGHTA and CDR2 FQGNSA. CDR3 nucleotide sequence: TGTGCCAGCAGTTTGAGCGGGGGTACCTACGAGCAGTACTTC. Translating gives CASSLSGGTYEQYF.

In this sample, this clonotype turned up a few times. The chain joins TRBV5-1 to TRBJ1-2, with TRBD1 identical over 10 bases. Germline loops: CDR1 SGHRS, CDR2 YFSETQ. The V and J ends lost 5 bases and 8 bases, in that order; junction bases with no gene match: 9. The CDR3 is made up of 14 amino acids. The CDR3 coding sequence is TGCGCCAGCAGTCCGGGACAGGGGATCGACGGCTACACCTTC. Translating it yields CASSPGQGIDGYTF. Using reference TRBV5-1 and TRBJ1-2 for the parts outside the CDR3, the full variable domain is KAGVTQTPRYLIKTRGQQVTLSCSPISGHRSVSWYQQTPGQGLQFLFEYFSETQRNKGNFPGRFSGRQFSNSRSEMNVSTLELGDSALYLCASSPGQGIDGYTFGSGTRLTVV.

This clonotype was observed many times. V is TRBV20-1 and J is TRBJ1-4; D possibly corresponds to TRBD1 (6 bases). The V and J ends lost 4 bases and 3 bases respectively, with 12 bases between them. The germline V gene encodes CDR1 DFQATT and CDR2 SNEGSKA (reference sequence). CDR3 length: 14 amino acids. This CDR3 is CSATQTGPNEKLFF. As DNA, the CDR3 is TGCAGTGCTACGCAGACAGGTCCTAATGAAAAACTGTTTTTT.